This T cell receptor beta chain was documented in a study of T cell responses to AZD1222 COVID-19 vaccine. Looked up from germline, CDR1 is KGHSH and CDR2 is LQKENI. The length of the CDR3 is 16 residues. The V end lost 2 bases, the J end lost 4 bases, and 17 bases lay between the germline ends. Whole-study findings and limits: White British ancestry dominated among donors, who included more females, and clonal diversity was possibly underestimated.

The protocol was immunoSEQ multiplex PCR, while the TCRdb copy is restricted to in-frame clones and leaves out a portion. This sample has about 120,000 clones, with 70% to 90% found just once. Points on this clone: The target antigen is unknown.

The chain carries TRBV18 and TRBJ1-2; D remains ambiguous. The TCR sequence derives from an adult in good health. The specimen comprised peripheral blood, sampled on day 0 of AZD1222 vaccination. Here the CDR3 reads CASSPGIDGQLYGYTF. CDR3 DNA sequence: TGTGCCAGCTCACCAGGCATTGATGGCCAACTCTATGGCTACACCTTC.